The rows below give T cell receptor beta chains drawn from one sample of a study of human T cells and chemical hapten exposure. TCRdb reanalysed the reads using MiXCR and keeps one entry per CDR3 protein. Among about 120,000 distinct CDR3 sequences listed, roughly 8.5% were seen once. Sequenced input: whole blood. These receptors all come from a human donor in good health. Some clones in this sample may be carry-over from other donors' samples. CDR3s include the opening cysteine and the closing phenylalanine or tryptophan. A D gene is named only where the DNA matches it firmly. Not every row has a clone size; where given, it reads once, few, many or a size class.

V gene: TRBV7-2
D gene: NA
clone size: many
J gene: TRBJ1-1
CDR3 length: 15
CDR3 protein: CASSSWGGGVAEAFF
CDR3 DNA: TGTGCCAGCAGCTCATGGGGAGGAGGGGTCGCTGAAGCTTTCTTT

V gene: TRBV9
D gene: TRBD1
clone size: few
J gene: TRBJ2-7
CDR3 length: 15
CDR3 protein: CASSVGQGAIYEQYF
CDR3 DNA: TGTGCCAGCAGCGTGGGACAGGGGGCGATCTACGAGCAGTACTTC

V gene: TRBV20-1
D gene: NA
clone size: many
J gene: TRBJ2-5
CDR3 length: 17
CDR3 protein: CSARLAVGRLYQETQYF
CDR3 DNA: TGCAGTGCTAGATTAGCGGTGGGCAGACTTTACCAAGAGACCCAGTACTTC

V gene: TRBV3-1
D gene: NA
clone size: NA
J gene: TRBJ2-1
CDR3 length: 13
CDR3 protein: CASSVGGGGEQFF
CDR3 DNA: TGTGCCAGCAGTGTGGGGGGGGGCGGTGAGCAGTTCTTC

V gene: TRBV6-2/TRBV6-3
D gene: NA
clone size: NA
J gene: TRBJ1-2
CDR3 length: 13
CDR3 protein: CASSYSHSYGYTF
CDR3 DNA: TGTGCCAGCAGTTACTCGCACAGCTATGGCTACACCTTC

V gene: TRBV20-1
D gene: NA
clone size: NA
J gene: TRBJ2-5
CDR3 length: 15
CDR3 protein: CSARDTPGVEETQYF
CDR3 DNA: TGCAGTGCTAGAGATACGCCAGGGGTAGAAGAGACCCAGTACTTC

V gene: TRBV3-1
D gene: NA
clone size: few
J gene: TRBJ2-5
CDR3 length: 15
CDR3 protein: CASSQETRLLETQYF
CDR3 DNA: TGTGCCAGCAGCCAAGAAACACGTCTATTAGAGACCCAGTACTTC

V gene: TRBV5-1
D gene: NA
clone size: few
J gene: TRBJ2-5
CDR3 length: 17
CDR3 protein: CASSPGNGGSYQETQYF
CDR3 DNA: TGCGCCAGCAGCCCCGGGAATGGGGGCTCGTACCAAGAGACCCAGTACTTC

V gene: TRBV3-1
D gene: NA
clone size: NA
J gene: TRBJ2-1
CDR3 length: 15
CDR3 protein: CASSQVSVADNEQFF
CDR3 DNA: TGTGCCAGCAGCCAAGTGAGCGTCGCCGACAATGAGCAGTTCTTC

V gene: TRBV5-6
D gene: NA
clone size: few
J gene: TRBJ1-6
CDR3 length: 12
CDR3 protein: CASSLIASPLHF
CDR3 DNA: TGTGCCAGCAGCTTGATTGCTTCACCCCTCCACTTT